Sequencing of this T cell receptor beta chain was carried out in a study of blood T cell repertoires in COVID-19. Looking at the study overall: Samples of COVID-19 (acute and convalescent) were obtained from the United States, Italy and Spain. Nucleic acid was either cDNA or gDNA, and it came from T cells, B-cell-depleted T cells, or PBMCs.

Original handling: Scientists estimated how many nucleated cells there were by amplifying reference gene primers. Repertoires were generated with immunoSEQ multiplex PCR, while TCRdb's copy carries only in-frame clones and drops some. The V and J calls and clone size come from that table; D and trimming were worked out from the DNA. The sample includes some 260,000 clones, roughly 86% of them seen just once. CDR3 length: 17 residues. Sequencing was performed on peripheral blood. V is TRBV1 and J is TRBJ2-3; the table assigns TRBD2, which was not confirmed against the DNA. TRBV1 is a known pseudogene. This TCR derives from a woman aged 25 to 45 with acute or convalescent COVID-19. The CDR3 bases are TGCACCAGCAGCCAAGAACGACTAGCGGGGTACACAGATACGCAGTATTTT. This codes for CTSSQERLAGYTDTQYF.